The 23 T cell receptor beta chains in this list originate from one sample, sequenced in a study of identical twins. TCRdb processed the 5' RACE reads anew with MiXCR; each CDR3 protein has one entry. Of approximately 1.8 million distinct CDR3 sequences listed, under 35% were seen once; the top ten hold about 0.27%. Sequencing was done on a sample of cord blood. These receptors were obtained from a newborn girl in good health.

This sequence joins TRBV5-6 and TRBJ1-5; the D is unclear. CDR3 length: 15 residues. Germline CDR1 is SGHDT and CDR2 is YYEEEE. Trimming took 1 base from V and 3 from J, leaving 11 bases between them. CDR3 sequence: CASSLWSAVNQPQHF. In DNA, the CDR3 is TGTGCCAGCAGCTTGTGGTCAGCAGTCAATCAGCCCCAGCATTTT.

This clonotype was observed a few times. CDR3 nucleotides: TGTGCCAGCAGCTTCGGATTCTACGTTACGTCCGATACGCAGTATTTT. Translation: CASSFGFYVTSDTQYF. The genes are TRBV5-6 and TRBJ2-3; D is undetermined. V lost 2 bases, J lost 6 bases, and 19 bases lay in between. The CDR3 length is 16 residues. Per germline, CDR1 SGHDT and CDR2 YYEEEE.

There are a few counts of this clonotype. This sequence joins TRBV3-1 and TRBJ1-6; D remains unclear. The germline gives CDR1 LGHDT, CDR2 YNNKEL (reference sequence). The V end lost 4 bases, the J end lost 0 bases, and 13 bases lay between the germline ends. The CDR3 runs 17 residues. The CDR3 DNA reads TGTGCCAGCAGCCCAACCCCGAAGGGCTCCTATAATTCACCCCTCCACTTT. This encodes CASSPTPKGSYNSPLHF.

This clonotype was picked up a small number of times. The V call is TRBV5-4, the J call TRBJ1-6, with D uncertain. The germline V gene encodes CDR1 SGHNT and CDR2 YYREEE (reference sequence). The length of the CDR3 is 14 residues. With 4 bases removed from V and 5 bases from J, the gap between germline ends came to 10 bases. In DNA form, the CDR3 reads TGTGCCAGCAGCAAAACAGCGGATAATTCACCCCTCCACTTT. It translates to CASSKTADNSPLHF.

The V gene is TRBV4-1, the J gene TRBJ1-6; 7 nucleotides line up with TRBD1. V was pared by 1 base and J by 7 bases, with 10 bases of the junction left unmatched. The CDR3 covers 17 residues. CDR1 and CDR2 from the germline V gene are MGHRA and YSYEKL. The DNA of the CDR3 is TGCGCCAGCAGCCAAGGACCGACAGGGACACGGAATTCACCCCTCCACTTT. This translates into CASSQGPTGTRNSPLHF.

This clonotype has a handful of counts. The V call is TRBV6-6, the J call TRBJ1-5; D is unclear. CDR1 is MNHNY, CDR2 SVGAGI, per germline (reference sequence). The V end lost 2 bases, the J end lost 4 bases, and 15 bases lay between the germline ends. CDR3 length equals 16 residues. CDR3 sequence: CASSYKFWAANQPQHF. The CDR3 nucleotides are TGTGCCAGCAGTTACAAATTTTGGGCAGCAAATCAGCCCCAGCATTTT.

V and J are TRBV20-1 and TRBJ2-5; 11 positions agree with TRBD2. CDR1 is DFQATT and CDR2 is SNEGSKA in the germline V gene (reference sequence). The CDR3 has 17 amino acids. V shed 8 bases, J shed 5 bases, and the junction held 19 bases outside the gene matches. The CDR3 DNA sequence: TGCAGTCTGCTAGAACCATTTACTAGCGGGAGAGGGGAGACCCAGTACTTC. Translated, it gives CSLLEPFTSGRGETQYF.

This clonotype was recorded a few times. This chain uses TRBV6-5 with TRBJ2-7; the match to TRBD1 covers 8 bases. V shed 4 bases and J 4 bases; nucleotides not matched to a gene: 6. The CDR3 loop spans 14 amino acids. Per the germline V gene, CDR1 is MNHEY and CDR2 is SVGAGI. The CDR3 protein is CASSSRRDRYEQYF. CDR3 sequence (DNA): TGTGCCAGCAGTTCCCGGAGGGACAGGTACGAGCAGTACTTC.

The chain combines TRBV15 with TRBJ1-2; D is perhaps TRBD1 (5 bases). V gave up 3 bases and J gave up 3 bases, with 8 bases separating them. Germline CDR1 reads LNHNV; CDR2 reads YYDKDF (reference sequence). The CDR3 has 13 amino acids. CDR3 sequence reads: CATSSFRDYGYTF. CDR3 bases: TGTGCCACCAGCAGCTTCAGGGACTATGGCTACACCTTC.

The gene calls are TRBV9 and TRBJ2-5; TRBD1 agrees at 8 bases. V lost 3 bases to trimming and J lost 4 bases; unmatched junction nucleotides: 5. The CDR3 is made up of 14 amino acids. Germline CDR1 reads SGDLS; CDR2 reads YYNGEE. As DNA, the CDR3 is TGTGCCAGCAGCGCCCTTACAGGGGGAGAGACCCAGTACTTC. It encodes CASSALTGGETQYF.

The V and J genes are TRBV27 and TRBJ2-3, with D possibly TRBD2 on 7 matching bases. Germline CDR1 reads MNHEY; CDR2 reads SMNVEV (reference sequence). V was clipped by 7 bases and J by 2 bases, with 13 bases between them. This CDR3 is 14 amino acids long. The CDR3 sequence is CASKGGGHTDTQYF. The CDR3 region has the DNA TGTGCCAGCAAGGGCGGGGGCCACACAGATACGCAGTATTTT.

The rearrangement joins TRBV5-1 to TRBJ1-4, with D perhaps TRBD1 (5 bases). CDR1 SGHRS and CDR2 YFSETQ come from the germline V gene. V gave up 4 bases and J gave up 0 bases, with 13 bases separating them. There are 16 residues in the CDR3. CDR3 region: CASSQTGSATNEKLFF. In DNA form, the CDR3 reads TGCGCCAGCAGCCAAACAGGCTCTGCAACTAATGAAAAACTGTTTTTT.

The chain joins TRBV27 to TRBJ1-4; 8 bases fit TRBD1. This CDR3 region has 16 residues. The V and J ends lost 3 bases and 8 bases, in that order; junction bases with no gene match: 11. Germline CDR1 reads MNHEY; CDR2 reads SMNVEV (reference sequence). The CDR3: CASSLGVGQGFEKLFF. CDR3 DNA: TGTGCCAGCAGTTTGGGGGTCGGACAGGGATTCGAAAAACTGTTTTTT.

This clonotype was seen many times. The chain recombines TRBV20-1 with TRBJ2-7; no clear D gene. Germline V gene data show CDR1 as DFQATT and CDR2 as SNEGSKA (reference sequence). V was trimmed by 0 bases and J by 1 base, leaving 13 bases between them. This CDR3 comprises 15 residues. The CDR3 sequence is CSARDPASGSYEQYF. The CDR3 DNA reads TGCAGTGCTAGAGATCCCGCTAGTGGGTCCTACGAGCAGTACTTC.

This clonotype has just a few counts. The rearrangement links TRBV2 to TRBJ2-1, with D perhaps TRBD2 (6 bases). Trimming shortened V by 5 bases and J by 5 bases, and 16 bases separated the two germline ends. CDR1 is SNHLY, CDR2 FYNNEI, per germline. The length of the CDR3 is 15 residues. CDR3 sequence (DNA): TGTGCCAGCAGTTCTCTGACTAGACGTAACAATGAGCAGTTCTTC. Translated: CASSSLTRRNNEQFF.

Comments on this clonotype: One junction end does not reproduce the germline sequence, and a read error may be involved. The rearrangement uses TRBV29-1 and TRBJ1-5; D might be TRBD1 (6 bases). The CDR3 runs to 13 residues. Germline CDR1 SQVTM, CDR2 ANQGSEA. The chain's CDR3 is CSVERGSNQPRHF. In DNA form, the CDR3 reads TGCAGCGTTGAAAGGGGGAGCAATCAGCCCCGGCATTTT.

The chain uses TRBV7-9 and TRBJ2-7, with TRBD2 matching 13 bases. This CDR3 contains 16 residues. The trim removed 4 bases at V and 0 bases at J, leaving 3 bases unmatched. Looked up from germline, CDR1 is SEHNR and CDR2 is FQNEAQ (reference sequence). The CDR3 region has the DNA TGTGCCAGCAGCTCCAGGACTAGCGGGAGCTCCTACGAGCAGTACTTC. Its protein product is CASSSRTSGSSYEQYF. The variable domain in full, with the rest retrieved from reference TRBV7-9 and TRBJ2-7, is DTGVSQNPRHKITKRGQNVTFRCDPISEHNRLYWYRQTLGQGPEFLTYFQNEAQLEKSRLLSDRFSAERPKGSFSTLEIQRTEQGDSAMYLCASSSRTSGSSYEQYFGPGTRLTVT.

To note about this clonotype: At one of its ends the junction is not consistent with the germline gene, which may arise from a read error. This chain uses TRBV2 with TRBJ1-5; TRBD1 matches 10 bases. CDR1 and CDR2 (germline): SNHLY, FYNNEI. The CDR3 has 15 amino acids. CDR3 DNA sequence: TGTGCCAGCAGTGAACGATGGGGACAGGGGCAGCCCCGGCATTTT. This encodes CASSERWGQGQPRHF.

The V call is TRBV3-1, the J call TRBJ2-1; 9 bases line up with TRBD2. CDR3 length equals 20 residues. Germline lookup yields CDR1 LGHDT and CDR2 YNNKEL (reference sequence). V dropped 0 bases and J dropped 2; count of bases not matched to a gene: 14. The DNA of the CDR3 is TGTGCCAGCAGCCAAGAGCGAGCGGGGGGCTTCCTTACAGCCTACAATGAGCAGTTCTTC. Protein sequence: CASSQERAGGFLTAYNEQFF.

This clonotype was seen repeatedly, ten times or more. This chain links TRBV3-1 with TRBJ2-7; TRBD2 matches at 7 bases. The CDR3 loop spans 15 amino acids. The J segment lost 2 bases and the V segment lost 3 bases, leaving 7 bases of the junction unmatched. Germline lookup yields CDR1 LGHDT and CDR2 YNNKEL (reference sequence). The CDR3 sequence is CASSHIGLVPYEQYF. The CDR3 coding sequence is TGTGCCAGCAGCCATATCGGACTAGTCCCCTACGAGCAGTACTTC.

The chain uses TRBV28 and TRBJ2-5; D is uncertain. Germline loops: CDR1 MDHEN, CDR2 SYDVKM. The CDR3 is 13 amino acids. Trimming removed 7 bases from V and 5 bases from J, with 14 bases in between. Here the CDR3 reads CASILCVRETQYF. The DNA of the CDR3 is TGTGCCAGCATACTTTGTGTTAGGGAGACCCAGTACTTC.

This sequence joins TRBV24-1 and TRBJ2-5; 9 bases align to TRBD2. This CDR3 contains 17 residues. With V trimmed by 0 bases and J by 11 bases, 15 bases remained unmatched. Germline-derived CDR1 and CDR2 are KGHDR and SFDVKD. CDR3: CATSDLASGNRIGEQYF. In DNA form, the CDR3 reads TGTGCCACCAGTGATTTGGCTAGCGGGAATAGGATTGGTGAGCAGTACTTC.

This clonotype occurred a few times. V is TRBV5-4 and J is TRBJ2-1, with 9 nucleotides matching TRBD1. The CDR3 length is 15 residues. J lost 4 bases, V lost 5 bases, and 7 bases had no gene match. Germline CDR1 reads SGHNT; CDR2 reads YYREEE (reference sequence). The CDR3 nucleotides read TGTGCCAGCAGGGGACAGGGCCAGACATACAATGAGCAGTTCTTC. Translating it yields CASRGQGQTYNEQFF.